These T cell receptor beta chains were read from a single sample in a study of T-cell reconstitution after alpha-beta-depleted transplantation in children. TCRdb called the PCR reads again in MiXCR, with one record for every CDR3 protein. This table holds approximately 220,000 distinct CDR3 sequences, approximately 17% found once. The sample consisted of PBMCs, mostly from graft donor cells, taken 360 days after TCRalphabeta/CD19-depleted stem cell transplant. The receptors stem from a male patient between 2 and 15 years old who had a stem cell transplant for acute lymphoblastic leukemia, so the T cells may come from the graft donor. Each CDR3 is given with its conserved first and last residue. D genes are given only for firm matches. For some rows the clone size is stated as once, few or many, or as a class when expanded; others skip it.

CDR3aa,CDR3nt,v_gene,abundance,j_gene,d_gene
CSARDAWDRSSYNEQFF,TGCAGTGCTAGAGATGCTTGGGACAGAAGCTCCTACAATGAGCAGTTCTTC,TRBV20-1,-,TRBJ2-1,TRBD1
CASSRQGGGLEKLFF,TGTGCCAGCAGCCGACAGGGGGGCGGTCTTGAAAAACTGTTTTTT,TRBV7-2,-,TRBJ1-4,TRBD1
CSASTLLAGDLSYEQYF,TGCAGTGCTTCCACCTTACTAGCGGGAGACCTTTCCTACGAGCAGTACTTC,TRBV20-1,few,TRBJ2-7,TRBD2
CVIIREGLDSGNTIYF,TGTGTCATCATAAGAGAGGGTCTTGACTCTGGAAACACCATATATTTT,TRBV12-3/TRBV12-4,-,TRBJ1-3,-
CASSKTRQGKDTQYF,TGTGCCAGCAGTAAAACCCGACAGGGGAAGGATACGCAGTATTTT,TRBV2,few,TRBJ2-3,TRBD1
CAITGGVGQPQHF,TGTGCCATTACAGGGGGCGTTGGCCAGCCCCAGCATTTT,TRBV10-3,-,TRBJ1-5,TRBD1
CASSRTGDYGYTF,TGTGCCAGCAGCCGGACAGGGGACTATGGCTACACCTTC,TRBV12-3/TRBV12-4,few,TRBJ1-2,TRBD1
CASRAPGLLTDTQYF,TGTGCCAGCAGAGCCCCGGGACTGTTAACAGATACGCAGTATTTT,TRBV7-2,-,TRBJ2-3,-
CASKYVGGGGDEAFF,TGTGCCAGCAAATATGTTGGGGGAGGAGGGGATGAAGCTTTCTTT,TRBV27,-,TRBJ1-1,-
CASSADRGGEKLFF,TGTGCCAGCAGCGCCGACAGGGGTGGCGAAAAACTGTTTTTT,TRBV11-2,-,TRBJ1-4,TRBD1
CASSSNYEQYF,TGTGCCAGCAGTTCCAACTACGAGCAGTACTTC,TRBV27,-,TRBJ2-7,-
CATSDRWPQANEQFF,TGTGCCACCAGTGACCGATGGCCCCAGGCCAATGAGCAGTTCTTC,TRBV24-1,-,TRBJ2-1,-
CATSDRGGYNEQFF,TGTGCCACCAGTGATCGGGGTGGGTACAATGAGCAGTTCTTC,TRBV24-1,-,TRBJ2-1,-
CASRTGIGELFF,TGTGCCAGCCGGACAGGGATCGGGGAGCTGTTTTTT,TRBV12-3/TRBV12-4,few,TRBJ2-2,TRBD1
CASSWDRGHDQPQHF,TGCGCCAGCAGCTGGGACAGGGGGCACGATCAGCCCCAGCATTTT,TRBV4-1,-,TRBJ1-5,TRBD1
CASWGREQYF,TGCGCCAGTTGGGGGAGGGAGCAGTACTTC,TRBV10-2,-,TRBJ2-7,-
CASSALMVRGSDTQYF,TGTGCCAGCAGCGCACTAATGGTCAGGGGATCAGATACGCAGTATTTT,TRBV7-6,once,TRBJ2-3,-
CAISRLGEQYF,TGTGCCATCAGTAGACTGGGCGAGCAGTACTTC,TRBV10-3,-,TRBJ2-7,-
CASRVLAGGSQFF,TGTGCCAGCAGGGTCCTAGCGGGGGGAAGTCAGTTCTTC,TRBV2,-,TRBJ2-1,TRBD2
CASSSAGANPSDTQYF,TGTGCCAGCAGCTCGGCCGGGGCTAACCCCTCTGATACGCAGTATTTT,TRBV7-8,many,TRBJ2-3,-
CASSFLTGTNQETQYF,TGTGCCAGCAGCTTTTTGACAGGGACTAACCAAGAGACCCAGTACTTC,TRBV7-2,few,TRBJ2-5,-
CASSRGDYEQYF,TGTGCCAGCAGCCGGGGGGACTACGAGCAGTACTTC,TRBV11-2,-,TRBJ2-7,TRBD2
CASSPGSGSTYNEQFF,TGTGCCAGCTCACCAGGTAGCGGGAGCACCTACAATGAGCAGTTCTTC,TRBV18,-,TRBJ2-1,TRBD2
CASSLKVRRTHGYTF,TGCGCCAGCAGCTTGAAGGTCCGAAGGACACATGGCTACACCTTC,TRBV5-1,-,TRBJ1-2,-